This T cell receptor beta chain was documented in a study of breast tumors, draining lymph nodes, adjacent tissues. The lymph nodes were axillary draining lymph nodes from breast cancer patients. TCRdb re-analysed the multiplex PCR reads in MiXCR, keeping a single row per CDR3 protein. Among under 150,000 distinct CDR3 sequences listed, about 20% were seen once. Remarks on this clonotype: Antigen: not known. This may be a read error: a much more frequent sequence differs by one nucleotide.

Findings and caveats of the study: The data were judged consistent with most tumor T cells coming from lymph node and expanding in tumor. Tumor T cell lymph node origin was a supported hypothesis, not proven.

The sample comprised axillary lymph node tissue. This sequence originates from a female donor with breast cancer. Some clones in this sample may be carry-over from other donors' samples.

This CDR3 is CSASPTEKEAQYF. For the CDR3, the DNA is TGCAGTGCTAGTCCAACAGAAAAAGAGGCCCAGTACTTC. V is TRBV20-1 and J is TRBJ2-5, with no clear D. The CDR3 is 13 amino acids. Germline V CDR1 and CDR2: DFQATT, SNEGSKA (reference sequence).